What follows is one T cell receptor beta chain and its context. Only in-frame clones appear in the TCRdb table, and some are missing; sequencing was by immunoSEQ multiplex PCR. Among 200,000 to 250,000 clones listed, 82% were seen once. These data are taken from a study of blood T cell repertoires in COVID-19. The receptor was derived from a woman aged 55-70 years who had recovered from COVID-19. The sequenced material came from PBMCs or T cells enriched from blood (not recorded which).

Here the CDR3 DNA reads TGTGCCAGCAGCGTACAGGGGAGGGCAGATACGCAGTATTTT. Residues: CASSVQGRADTQYF. V is TRBV9 and J is TRBJ2-3, with D possibly being TRBD2 (7 bases). V was cut by 1 base and J by 4 bases, with 10 bases left in between. This CDR3 is built from 14 residues. The germline V gene encodes CDR1 SGDLS and CDR2 YYNGEE.